What follows are 20 T cell receptor beta chains derived from one specimen sequenced in a study of blood T cell repertoires in COVID-19. The method was immunoSEQ multiplex PCR; TCRdb's version includes in-frame clones alone and lacks a portion of them. The table lists 200,000 to 250,000 clones, approximately 91% of them singletons, with around 2.8% in the top ten. Sequenced sample: peripheral blood. The receptors shown here come from a woman in her sixties with acute or convalescent COVID-19.

V gene TRBV4-3 combines with J gene TRBJ2-3; no definite D call. Germline V CDR1 and CDR2: LGHNA, YSLEER. The CDR3 runs to 15 residues. Deletions cut 0 bases from V and 5 bases from J, with 12 bases between. This chain's CDR3 is CASSQEPSTGDTQYF. The DNA for the CDR3 is TGCGCCAGCAGCCAAGAGCCAAGCACCGGAGATACGCAGTATTTT.

The rearrangement links TRBV4-1 to TRBJ1-6; D gene unclear. Germline V gives CDR1 MGHRA, CDR2 YSYEKL. V dropped 5 bases and J dropped 8 bases, with 7 bases sitting between them. This CDR3 is built from 12 residues. CDR3 protein: CASSYLYSPLHF. The CDR3, as DNA: TGCGCCAGCAGCTACTTATATTCACCCCTCCACTTT.

This clone has a single count. V usage is TRBV21-1 and J usage is TRBJ2-3; TRBD1, as called in the table, went unchecked against the DNA. TRBV21-1 is described as a pseudogene. This CDR3 is 16 amino acids long. The CDR3, as DNA: TGTGCCAGCAGCAAAGAGGAGAGGGGGCGGACAGATACGCAGTATTTT. Amino acids: CASSKEERGRTDTQYF.

The rearrangement uses TRBV5-6 and TRBJ1-5; D gene unclear. This CDR3 is built from 16 residues. Germline V gene lookup returns CDR1 SGHDT and CDR2 YYEEEE. V was cut by 1 base and J by 0 bases, with 11 bases left in between. The chain's CDR3 is CASSLRGILSNQPQHF. The CDR3 DNA reads as TGTGCCAGCAGCTTGAGAGGGATACTTAGCAATCAGCCCCAGCATTTT.

J is TRBJ2-1 and V is TRBV5-1; 13 bases map to TRBD2. The V segment lost 0 bases and the J segment 4 bases; nucleotides outside the gene matches: 1. The CDR3 sequence is 16 residues long. The germline gives CDR1 SGHRS, CDR2 YFSETQ. CDR3 sequence (DNA): TGCGCCAGCAGCTTGGCGGGACTAGCGGGGTACAATGAGCAGTTCTTC. Translation: CASSLAGLAGYNEQFF.

This chain joins TRBV6-5 and TRBJ1-2; the match to TRBD1 covers 8 bases. The CDR3 spans 14 residues. V lost 7 bases and J lost 4; bases outside the gene matches: 8. Looked up from germline, CDR1 is MNHEY and CDR2 is SVGAGI. The CDR3 nucleotides read TGTGCCAGCACCTTAACAGGGGGTAGCTATGGCTACACCTTC. Its translation is CASTLTGGSYGYTF.

The rearrangement uses TRBV27 and TRBJ2-1; 9 positions match TRBD2. CDR1 is MNHEY, CDR2 SMNVEV, per germline (reference sequence). The ends lost 3 bases at V and 1 base at J; junction bases unmatched: 4. The CDR3 loop spans 16 amino acids. The DNA for the CDR3 is TGTGCCAGCAGTTTTCTAGCGGGAATGTCCTACAATGAGCAGTTCTTC. The encoded protein is CASSFLAGMSYNEQFF.

This chain uses TRBV4-1 with TRBJ2-1; 8 bases fit TRBD1. This CDR3 region has 13 residues. The germline V gene has CDR1 MGHRA and CDR2 YSYEKL. The ends lost 3 bases at V and 11 bases at J; junction bases unmatched: 6. This CDR3 is CASSQDRATQQFF. The CDR3 DNA reads as TGCGCCAGCAGCCAGGACAGGGCTACCCAGCAGTTCTTC.

This chain connects TRBV18 to TRBJ1-5; 10 bases agree with TRBD1. Trimming cost V 4 bases and J 1 base; bases outside gene matches: 1. CDR3 size: 15 residues. Germline V gene sequence: CDR1 KGHSH, CDR2 LQKENI. CDR3 protein: CASSRGQGSNQPQHF. The CDR3 region has the DNA TGTGCCAGCTCACGGGGACAGGGGAGCAATCAGCCCCAGCATTTT. Using reference TRBV18 and TRBJ1-5 for the parts outside the CDR3, the full variable domain is NAGVMQNPRHLVRRRGQEARLRCSPMKGHSHVYWYRQLPEEGLKFMVYLQKENIIDESGMPKERFSAEFPKEGPSILRIQQVVRGDSAAYFCASSRGQGSNQPQHFGDGTRLSIL.

The chain carries TRBV9 and TRBJ1-1, with 9 bases that match TRBD1. The V gene end was trimmed by 1 base and the J gene end by 3 bases; junction bases not matched to a gene: 7. The germline CDR1 and CDR2 sequences are SGDLS and YYNGEE. This CDR3 has 16 residues. CDR3 loop: CASSVLQGQGHTEAFF. The CDR3 DNA reads TGTGCCAGCAGCGTACTTCAGGGACAGGGCCACACTGAAGCTTTCTTT. The full variable domain, its missing parts supplied by reference TRBV9 and TRBJ1-1, is DSGVTQTPKHLITATGQRVTLRCSPRSGDLSVYWYQQSLDQGLQFLIQYYNGEERAKGNILERFSAQQFPDLHSELNLSSLELGDSALYFCASSVLQGQGHTEAFFGQGTRLTVV.

J is TRBJ2-7 and V is TRBV10-1; 7 positions agree with TRBD1. Germline CDR1 is WNHNN and CDR2 is SYGVQD (reference sequence). The CDR3 runs to 14 residues. V dropped 4 bases and J dropped 5; count of bases not matched to a gene: 8. CDR3 loop: CASSVSTGRNEQYF. CDR3 in DNA: TGCGCCAGCAGTGTATCGACAGGGCGGAACGAGCAGTACTTC.

The table lists this clone with a count of one. The V gene is TRBV5-1, the J gene TRBJ1-3; D gene uncertain. The V and J ends lost 5 bases and 0 bases respectively, with 9 bases between them. The CDR3 sequence is 14 residues long. Germline assignment: CDR1 SGHRS and CDR2 YFSETQ. DNA of the CDR3: TGCGCCAGCAGTACGACTCTCTCTGGAAACACCATATATTTT. Translated, it gives CASSTTLSGNTIYF.

This clone was seen more than once but under ten times. The gene calls are TRBV11-1 and TRBJ1-1; unclear D gene. The germline V gene has CDR1 SGHAT and CDR2 FQDESV (reference sequence). The CDR3 is made up of 12 amino acids. The V and J ends lost 3 bases and 10 bases respectively, with 12 bases between them. The CDR3 spells CASSLNRYGAFF. The CDR3 DNA reads as TGTGCCAGCAGCTTGAACAGATACGGAGCTTTCTTT. The full variable domain, in which reference TRBV11-1 and TRBJ1-1 provide the parts outside the CDR3, is EAEVAQSPRYKITEKSQAVAFWCDPISGHATLYWYRQILGQGPELLVQFQDESVVDDSQLPKDRFSAERLKGVDSTLKIQPAELGDSAMYLCASSLNRYGAFFGQGTRLTVV.

The chain recombines TRBV4-2 with TRBJ2-3; 10 nucleotides agree with TRBD2. Losses at the gene ends were 4 bases for V and 2 bases for J; bases not matched to a gene: 6. The CDR3 spans 16 residues. Per the germline V gene, CDR1 is LGHNA and CDR2 is YNFKEQ. CDR3 nucleotides: TGTGCCAGCAGCCCGCGAGCGGGGGGGTCCACAGATACGCAGTATTTT. Protein product: CASSPRAGGSTDTQYF.

J is TRBJ1-1 and V is TRBV4-1; 7 bases map to TRBD1. V dropped 4 bases and J dropped 0; count of bases not matched to a gene: 5. The CDR3 runs to 15 residues. Looked up from germline, CDR1 is MGHRA and CDR2 is YSYEKL. The CDR3 bases are TGCGCCAGCAGCCGCTACAGGGGTATGAACACTGAAGCTTTCTTT. Protein sequence: CASSRYRGMNTEAFF.

This chain links TRBV7-9 with TRBJ2-7; D may be TRBD1 (6 bases). Trimming cost V 0 bases and J 0 bases, with 12 bases left between them. The V gene's germline CDR1 is SEHNR and CDR2 FQNEAQ (reference sequence). This CDR3 spans 16 amino acids. This CDR3 is CASSLAGADISYEQYF. The CDR3 DNA follows: TGTGCCAGCAGCTTAGCGGGGGCTGACATCTCCTACGAGCAGTACTTC. The full variable domain, rest sourced from reference TRBV7-9 and TRBJ2-7, is DTGVSQNPRHKITKRGQNVTFRCDPISEHNRLYWYRQTLGQGPEFLTYFQNEAQLEKSRLLSDRFSAERPKGSFSTLEIQRTEQGDSAMYLCASSLAGADISYEQYFGPGTRLTVT.

This sequence joins TRBV28 and TRBJ1-2, with 7 bases lining up with TRBD1. Trimming took 6 bases from V and 8 from J; bases not matched to a gene: 12. This CDR3 is 14 amino acids long. The germline CDR1 and CDR2 sequences are MDHEN and SYDVKM. The CDR3 is CASRVLRQGGGYTF. As DNA, the CDR3 is TGTGCCAGCAGGGTGTTAAGACAGGGAGGCGGCTACACCTTC.

V usage is TRBV5-1 and J usage is TRBJ1-4; D gene unclear. V dropped 0 bases and J dropped 0 bases, with 6 bases sitting between them. CDR3 size: 15 residues. The germline V gene has CDR1 SGHRS and CDR2 YFSETQ. CDR3 nucleotide sequence: TGCGCCAGCAGCTTGGGAGCGGCAACTAATGAAAAACTGTTTTTT. It translates to CASSLGAATNEKLFF. The variable domain in full, completed from reference TRBV5-1 and TRBJ1-4, reads KAGVTQTPRYLIKTRGQQVTLSCSPISGHRSVSWYQQTPGQGLQFLFEYFSETQRNKGNFPGRFSGRQFSNSRSEMNVSTLELGDSALYLCASSLGAATNEKLFFGSGTQLSVL.

The chain employs TRBV7-9 and TRBJ1-2, with TRBD1 matching 9 bases. Germline CDR1 is SEHNR and CDR2 is FQNEAQ (reference sequence). The CDR3 runs to 16 residues. V shed 5 bases and J 4 bases; nucleotides not matched to a gene: 11. CDR3 nucleotide sequence: TGTGCCAGCAGCCCGATCCGCCCGGGACAGGGCTATGGCTACACCTTC. Residues: CASSPIRPGQGYGYTF.

V and J are TRBV18 and TRBJ1-4; TRBD1 aligns across 8 bases. With V trimmed by 4 bases and J by 4 bases, 5 bases remained unmatched. This CDR3 is built from 15 residues. The germline gives CDR1 KGHSH, CDR2 LQKENI. Here the CDR3 DNA reads TGTGCCAGCTCACAACAACAGGGGGATAATGAAAAACTGTTTTTT. Translation gives CASSQQQGDNEKLFF.